This T cell receptor (beta chain) came from a study of T cell responses to AZD1222 COVID-19 vaccine. Study-level findings and limits: Of spike-specific TCRs, nearly half reportedly target regions left unmutated in variants. Females made up more of the donors, who were largely white British, and clonal diversity may have come out too low.

About this clone: The antigen remains unidentified.

Profiling relied on immunoSEQ multiplex PCR, and the TCRdb table lists in-frame clones only, not all of them. The profile covers 120,000 to 150,000 clones, with approximately 90% appearing a single time and approximately 4% taken by the ten largest. The CDR3 totals 15 residues. Trimming took 0 bases from V and 9 from J, leaving 18 bases between them. Germline V gene data show CDR1 as SGHNT and CDR2 as YYREEE (reference sequence). Sequenced material: peripheral blood, taken 28 days after the second AZD1222 dose. This clonotype originated in an adult who received the AZD1222 COVID-19 vaccine. The V gene is TRBV5-4, the J gene TRBJ1-2; perhaps TRBD1 as D (6 bases). Here the CDR3 reads CASSLDRGNGGRYTF. The CDR3 DNA is TGTGCCAGCAGCTTGGATAGGGGGAACGGGGGGCGCTACACCTTC.